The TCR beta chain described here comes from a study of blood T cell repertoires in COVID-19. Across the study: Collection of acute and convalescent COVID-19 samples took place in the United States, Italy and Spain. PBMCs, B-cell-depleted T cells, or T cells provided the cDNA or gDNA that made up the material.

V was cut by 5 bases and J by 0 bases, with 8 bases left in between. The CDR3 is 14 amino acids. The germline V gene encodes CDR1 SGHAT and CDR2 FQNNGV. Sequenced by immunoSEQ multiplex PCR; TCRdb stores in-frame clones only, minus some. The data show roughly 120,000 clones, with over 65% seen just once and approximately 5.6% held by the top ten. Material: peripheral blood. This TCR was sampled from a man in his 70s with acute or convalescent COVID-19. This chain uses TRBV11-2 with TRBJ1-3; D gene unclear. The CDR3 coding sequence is TGTGCCAGCAGCCCGGTGAACTCTGGAAACACCATATATTTT. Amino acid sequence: CASSPVNSGNTIYF.